The 21 T cell receptor beta chains presented below share a single source sample, sequenced in a study of control samples from healthy donors and cancer patients. Assay: immunoSEQ multiplex PCR; the TCRdb copy retains only in-frame clones and omits some. The sample carries roughly 130,000 clones, roughly 88% recorded once. The source material was blood. These receptors all come from a man aged 50 to 59 in good health.

CDR3 nucleotides: TGTGCCAGCAGTCTTGAGGATGAGCAGTTCTTC. Its protein is CASSLEDEQFF. The chain couples TRBV28 to TRBJ2-1, with D hard to call. The CDR3 totals 11 residues. Germline V gene sequence: CDR1 MDHEN, CDR2 SYDVKM. The germline V and J ends were trimmed by 5 bases and 8 bases, with 7 bases remaining between them.

This chain connects TRBV30 to TRBJ2-3, with 7 bases aligning to TRBD2. The CDR3 sequence is 14 residues long. Germline V gene data show CDR1 as GTSNPN and CDR2 as SVGIG (reference sequence). The ends lost 5 bases at V and 0 bases at J; junction bases unmatched: 5. The CDR3 sequence: CAWGLGISTDTQYF. DNA of the CDR3: TGTGCCTGGGGACTAGGAATTAGCACAGATACGCAGTATTTT.

The sample holds a few counts of this clone. The chain couples TRBV2 to TRBJ1-2, with a weak D call TRBD1 (5 bases). The ends were cut back, 9 bases at V and 5 bases at J, with 10 bases in the middle. Germline V gives CDR1 SNHLY, CDR2 FYNNEI. This CDR3 is built from 11 residues. The CDR3 sequence: CASHGGYGYTF. DNA for the CDR3: TGTGCCAGTCACGGGGGGTATGGCTACACCTTC.

The chain links TRBV11-2 to TRBJ2-1, with a tentative D call TRBD2 (6 bases). The germline V gene encodes CDR1 SGHAT and CDR2 FQNNGV. This CDR3 comprises 16 residues. V lost 1 base and J lost 7, with 17 bases in between. For the CDR3, the DNA is TGTGCCAGCAGCTTAGGACGGGGGATCAGAGGGAATGAGCAGTTCTTC. It translates to CASSLGRGIRGNEQFF.

This sequence joins TRBV7-9 and TRBJ2-5; TRBD1 is a possible D gene (5 bases). Germline lookup yields CDR1 SEHNR and CDR2 FQNEAQ (reference sequence). Trimming shortened V by 2 bases and J by 2 bases, and 6 bases separated the two germline ends. The length of the CDR3 is 13 residues. The CDR3 nucleotides are TGTGCCAGCAGCTTAAGACAGCAAGAGACCCAGTACTTC. It codes for CASSLRQQETQYF.

The chain couples TRBV5-1 to TRBJ2-2; possibly TRBD1 for D (6 bases). V gave up 1 base and J gave up 3 bases, with 13 bases separating them. The germline V gene encodes CDR1 SGHRS and CDR2 YFSETQ. This CDR3 region has 16 residues. CDR3 residues: CASSLQPGHYTGELFF. Written as DNA, the CDR3 is TGCGCCAGCAGCTTGCAACCGGGACACTACACCGGGGAGCTGTTTTTT.

This clone was counted once. The chain links TRBV5-1 to TRBJ2-7; 10 nucleotides align to TRBD1. J gave up 5 bases and V 0 bases, and 5 bases lay outside the gene matches. The CDR3 spans 15 residues. Germline values: CDR1 SGHRS, CDR2 YFSETQ. The CDR3 region has the DNA TGCGCCAGCAGCTTGGGACAGGGGGCGATAAACGAGCAGTACTTC. It codes for CASSLGQGAINEQYF.

This sequence joins TRBV4-1 and TRBJ2-7; 10 bases map to TRBD2. CDR1 and CDR2 from the germline V gene are MGHRA and YSYEKL. The CDR3 totals 15 residues. V shed 5 bases and J 0 bases; nucleotides not matched to a gene: 4. The CDR3, as DNA: TGCGCCAGCAGCTACACTAGCGGGGCCTCCTACGAGCAGTACTTC. Residues: CASSYTSGASYEQYF.

The chain combines TRBV5-8 with TRBJ1-5; D might be TRBD1 (5 bases). Germline V gene data show CDR1 as SGHTS and CDR2 as YDEGEE. Trimming shortened V by 0 bases and J by 5 bases, and 24 bases separated the two germline ends. This CDR3 has 19 residues. The CDR3 spells CASSLGVRGRIRRDQPQHF. The CDR3 region has the DNA TGTGCCAGCAGCTTGGGGGTTCGGGGGAGGATAAGGCGGGATCAGCCCCAGCATTTT.

The chain has TRBV6-5 and TRBJ2-2; D possibly uses TRBD1 or TRBD2 (5 bases each). Germline CDR1 reads MNHEY; CDR2 reads SVGAGI. The CDR3 has 15 amino acids. Trimming shortened V by 2 bases and J by 2 bases, and 9 bases separated the two germline ends. In DNA form, the CDR3 reads TGTGCCAGCAGTTACAGGGACCTCAACACCGGGGAGCTGTTTTTT. This encodes CASSYRDLNTGELFF.

The V call is TRBV6-2 or TRBV6-3, the J call TRBJ2-1; TRBD2 matches 12 bases. Germline lookup yields CDR1 MNHEY and CDR2 SVGEGT. This CDR3 region has 18 residues. V lost 5 bases, J lost 6 bases, and 14 bases stayed unmatched. CDR3 protein: CASSPQTRASGGVNEQFF. As DNA, the CDR3 is TGTGCCAGCAGTCCCCAAACCCGCGCTAGCGGGGGGGTCAATGAGCAGTTCTTC.

The rearrangement links TRBV30 to TRBJ1-5; 8 bases align to TRBD1. Germline values: CDR1 GTSNPN, CDR2 SVGIG (reference sequence). The CDR3 has 14 residues. V lost 0 bases and J lost 9; bases outside the gene matches: 7. As DNA, the CDR3 is TGTGCCTGGAGTGTACGGGCAGGGACAGGGCCCCAGCATTTT. It encodes CAWSVRAGTGPQHF.

The CDR3 protein is CASSLDRSTDTQYF. CDR3 in DNA: TGTGCCAGCAGCCTGGACAGAAGCACAGATACGCAGTATTTT. The chain combines TRBV11-1 with TRBJ2-3; a possible D gene is TRBD1 (6 bases). From germline, CDR1 is SGHAT and CDR2 FQDESV (reference sequence). The CDR3 totals 14 residues. V shed 5 bases and J shed 0 bases, with 9 bases lying between them.

The chain combines TRBV7-9 with TRBJ1-3; 8 bases agree with TRBD1. The J segment lost 4 bases and the V segment lost 0 bases, leaving 5 bases of the junction unmatched. The CDR3 loop spans 16 amino acids. Germline CDR1 and CDR2: SEHNR and FQNEAQ (reference sequence). DNA for the CDR3: TGTGCCAGCAGCTTAGCAGCAGGGGGCTCAGGAAACACCATATATTTT. Residues: CASSLAAGGSGNTIYF.

The chain combines TRBV2 with TRBJ1-6, with a possible D match to TRBD1 (5 bases). Trimming stripped 2 bases from V and 9 bases from J, with 8 bases between. The CDR3 is made up of 13 amino acids. Germline CDR1 SNHLY, CDR2 FYNNEI. The CDR3 is CASSEMGTSPLHF. The DNA for the CDR3 is TGTGCCAGCAGTGAAATGGGGACTTCACCCCTCCACTTT. Filled out from reference TRBV2 and TRBJ1-6, the complete variable domain reads EPEVTQTPSHQVTQMGQEVILRCVPISNHLYFYWYRQILGQKVEFLVSFYNNEISEKSEIFDDQFSVERPDGSNFTLKIRSTKLEDSAMYFCASSEMGTSPLHFGNGTRLTVT.

The chain combines TRBV5-1 with TRBJ1-4; TRBD1 is a possible D gene (5 bases). The V end was cut by 4 bases, the J end by 6 bases, with 19 bases between. CDR3 length equals 16 residues. The germline V gene encodes CDR1 SGHRS and CDR2 YFSETQ. CDR3 sequence: CASSPQPGTGDEKLFF. The DNA for the CDR3 is TGCGCCAGCAGCCCCCAACCGGGCACGGGGGATGAAAAACTGTTTTTT.

In this sample, this clone turned up once. The V call is TRBV24-1, the J call TRBJ2-5; TRBD2 aligns across 8 bases. Germline V gene data show CDR1 as KGHDR and CDR2 as SFDVKD. The J segment lost 5 bases and the V segment lost 5 bases, leaving 9 bases of the junction unmatched. The CDR3 covers 15 residues. CDR3 in amino acids: CATSAGGGALETQYF. The CDR3 coding sequence is TGTGCCACCAGTGCGGGAGGGGGGGCCTTGGAGACCCAGTACTTC.

The chain couples TRBV24-1 to TRBJ2-1; perhaps TRBD2 as D (7 bases). Germline V CDR1 and CDR2: KGHDR, SFDVKD. Deletions cut 1 base from V and 6 bases from J, with 9 bases between. The CDR3 consists of 14 residues. CDR3 DNA: TGTGCCACCAGTGATTTTAGGGGGGGCAATGAGCAGTTCTTC. This encodes CATSDFRGGNEQFF.

V and J are TRBV6-5 and TRBJ1-3; D unresolved. Germline V gene data show CDR1 as MNHEY and CDR2 as SVGAGI. This CDR3 has 12 amino acids. V lost 10 bases and J 5 bases, leaving 12 bases between the germline ends. CDR3 nucleotides: TGTGCCACCGAGGGATTCCGAAACACCATATATTTT. Its translation: CATEGFRNTIYF.

This chain joins TRBV15 and TRBJ1-6; 8 nucleotides line up with TRBD1. The V and J ends lost 2 bases and 7 bases, in that order; junction bases with no gene match: 4. Per germline, CDR1 LNHNV and CDR2 YYDKDF (reference sequence). CDR3 size: 15 residues. CDR3 protein: CATSRSHRGNSPLHF. The DNA for the CDR3 is TGTGCCACCAGCAGAAGCCACAGGGGGAATTCACCCCTCCACTTT.

The rearrangement uses TRBV6-5 and TRBJ2-4, with 8 positions matching TRBD2. Germline V gene data show CDR1 as MNHEY and CDR2 as SVGAGI. The ends lost 7 bases at V and 8 bases at J; junction bases unmatched: 13. This CDR3 has 15 residues. CDR3 in DNA: TGTGCCAGCAAACCCCCCGGGGGGGCAAGTTACATTCAGTACTTC. Protein sequence: CASKPPGGASYIQYF.